This is a list of T cell receptor beta chains from one sample in a study of shared T cell receptors in the human thymus. The protocol was immunoSEQ multiplex PCR, while the TCRdb copy is restricted to in-frame clones and leaves out a portion. The data contain over 650,000 clones, 80% to 90% of them seen just once; the ten biggest clones take up 0.0094%. The data also belong to a second study, concerning human thymus T cells.

What was sequenced was thymocytes. Receptors were obtained from a boy in the first two years of life with a congenital heart defect. The CDR3 runs from the conserved cysteine through the conserved F or W. The listing skips clone size in some rows; elsewhere it reads once, few, many or a size class.

clone_size	cdr3_length	v_call	j_call	cdr3_aa
.	15	TRBV4-1	TRBJ2-7	CASSPIGQRDYEQYF
.	18	TRBV2	TRBJ2-6	CASSVSGRLSSGANVLTF
once	14	TRBV28	TRBJ1-1	CASSPTRGNTEAFF
.	15	TRBV6-5	TRBJ2-1	CASSPSSGSYNEQFF
few	14	TRBV14	TRBJ2-7	CASSQGGGSDEQYF
.	16	TRBV19	TRBJ2-2	CASRLRDRGLTPELFF
.	15	TRBV28	TRBJ2-5	CASSRDYDKAETQYF
.	13	TRBV18	TRBJ2-7	CASLYRGLYEQYF
.	13	TRBV28	TRBJ2-1	CASSFAGGGEQFF
.	13	TRBV27	TRBJ1-2	CASSLGTGTGYTF
.	19	TRBV5-1	TRBJ2-1	CASSLDSSGEVLNPNEQFF
.	14	TRBV12-5	TRBJ2-5	CASGLDRGRETQYF
.	18	TRBV28	TRBJ2-3	CASSQTLPTSGVTDTQYF
.	17	TRBV28	.	CALSRPGLAGVTYEQYF
.	14	TRBV7-9	TRBJ1-2	CASSPPQENYGYTF
.	15	TRBV28	TRBJ1-5	CASSLRDRWDQPQHF
.	15	TRBV10-1	TRBJ2-3	CASSERERLTDTQYF
.	16	TRBV6-6	TRBJ1-3	CASSQRTGGTGNTIYF
.	15	TRBV7-2	TRBJ2-2	CASSSHASSAGELFF
.	13	TRBV28	TRBJ2-7	CASSHLAGLEQYF
.	14	TRBV5-1	TRBJ2-5	CASSFGGDQETQYF
few	14	TRBV19	TRBJ1-1	CASSIGDRGPEAFF
.	16	TRBV29-1	TRBJ2-2	CSVEVPGVMHTGELFF
.	14	TRBV30	TRBJ1-1	CAWDAGTENTEAFF
.	19	TRBV5-6	TRBJ2-5	CASSLGMGFGERGEETQYF
.	12	TRBV7-6	TRBJ2-1	CASSSSFYEQFF
.	14	TRBV7-9	TRBJ2-5	CASSLGQGQETQYF
few	15	TRBV4-2	TRBJ1-1	CASSRVEGKDTEAFF
.	15	TRBV28	TRBJ2-7	CASSWGPGGSYEQYF
.	15	TRBV19	TRBJ1-1	CASRGGSLMNTEAFF
.	12	TRBV28	TRBJ2-1	CASSCRENEQFF
.	17	TRBV5-4	TRBJ1-4	CASSFFTGGATNEKLFF
once	16	TRBV25-1	TRBJ1-3	CASSGRDRNPGNTIYF
once	14	TRBV15	TRBJ2-5	CATSRLAGEETQYF
.	13	TRBV9	TRBJ1-2	CASSVAGSEGYTF
.	16	TRBV4-3	TRBJ1-4	CASSHLYGGTNEKLFF
.	18	TRBV7-2	TRBJ2-1	CASRQKEDRSLPRVEQFF
.	16	TRBV11-2	TRBJ2-7	CASRSHGTSGSYEQYF
.	17	TRBV23-1	TRBJ1-5	CASSHSLQRQLNQPQHF
once	12	TRBV7-8	TRBJ2-1	CASSPQGNEQFF
.	13	TRBV18	TRBJ1-5	CASSPQGGQPQHF
.	16	TRBV25-1	TRBJ2-7	CASGKGTSLSSYEQYF
.	15	TRBV11-2	TRBJ1-4	CASSFVGAVGEKLFF